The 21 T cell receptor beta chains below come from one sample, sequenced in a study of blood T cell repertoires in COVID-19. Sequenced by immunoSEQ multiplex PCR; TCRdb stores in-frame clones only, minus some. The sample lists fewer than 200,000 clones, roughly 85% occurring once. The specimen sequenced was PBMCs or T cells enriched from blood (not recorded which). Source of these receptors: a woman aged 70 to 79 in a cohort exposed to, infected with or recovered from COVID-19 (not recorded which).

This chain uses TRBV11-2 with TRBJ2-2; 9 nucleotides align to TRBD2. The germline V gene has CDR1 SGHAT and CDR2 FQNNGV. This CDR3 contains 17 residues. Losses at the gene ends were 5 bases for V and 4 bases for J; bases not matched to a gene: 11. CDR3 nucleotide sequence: TGTGCCAGCAGCACACCAGGACTAGCGAAGGGCACCGGGGAGCTGTTTTTT. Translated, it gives CASSTPGLAKGTGELFF.

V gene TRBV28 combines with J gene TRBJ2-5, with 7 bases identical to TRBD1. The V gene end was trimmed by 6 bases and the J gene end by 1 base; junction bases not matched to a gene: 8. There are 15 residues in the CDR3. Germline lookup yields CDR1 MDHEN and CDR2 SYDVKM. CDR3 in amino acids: CASSNLQGPQETQYF. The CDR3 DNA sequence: TGTGCCAGCAGCAACTTACAGGGGCCCCAAGAGACCCAGTACTTC.

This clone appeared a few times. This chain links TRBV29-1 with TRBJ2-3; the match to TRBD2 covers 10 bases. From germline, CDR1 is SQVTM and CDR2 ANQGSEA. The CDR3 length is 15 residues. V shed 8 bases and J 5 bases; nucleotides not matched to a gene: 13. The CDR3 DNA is TGCAGCCCTACGAGGTCCCTAGCGGGAGAAGATACGCAGTATTTT. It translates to CSPTRSLAGEDTQYF.

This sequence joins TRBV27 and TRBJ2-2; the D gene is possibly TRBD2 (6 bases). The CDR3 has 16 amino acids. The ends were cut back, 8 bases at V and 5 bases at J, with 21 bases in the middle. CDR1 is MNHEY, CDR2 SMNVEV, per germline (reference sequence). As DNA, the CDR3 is TGTGCCAGCGCCCGGGCCACGGACTATCGAACCGGGGAGCTGTTTTTT. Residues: CASARATDYRTGELFF.

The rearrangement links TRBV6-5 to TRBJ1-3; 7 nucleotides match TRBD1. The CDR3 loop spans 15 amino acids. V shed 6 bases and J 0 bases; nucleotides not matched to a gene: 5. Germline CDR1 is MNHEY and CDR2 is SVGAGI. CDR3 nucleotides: TGTGCCAGCAGATACACAGGGGCCTCTGGAAACACCATATATTTT. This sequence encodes CASRYTGASGNTIYF.

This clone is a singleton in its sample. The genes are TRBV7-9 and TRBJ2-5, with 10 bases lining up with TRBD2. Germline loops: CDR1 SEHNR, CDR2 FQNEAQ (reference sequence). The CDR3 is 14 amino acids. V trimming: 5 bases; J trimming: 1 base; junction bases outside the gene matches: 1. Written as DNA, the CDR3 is TGTGCCAGCAGCCGGACTAGCGGCCAAGAGACCCAGTACTTC. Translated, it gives CASSRTSGQETQYF.

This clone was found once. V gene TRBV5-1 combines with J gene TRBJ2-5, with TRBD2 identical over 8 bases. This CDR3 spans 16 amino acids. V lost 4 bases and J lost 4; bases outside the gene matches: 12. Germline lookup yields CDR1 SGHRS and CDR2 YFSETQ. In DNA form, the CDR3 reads TGCGCCAGCAGCCCTGGGGGAGCGGGAGTAGGAGAGACCCAGTACTTC. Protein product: CASSPGGAGVGETQYF.

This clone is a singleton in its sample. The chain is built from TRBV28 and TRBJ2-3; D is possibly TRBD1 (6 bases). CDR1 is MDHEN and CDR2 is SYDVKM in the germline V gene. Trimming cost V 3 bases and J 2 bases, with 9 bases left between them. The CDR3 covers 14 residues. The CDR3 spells CASSFRTATDTQYF. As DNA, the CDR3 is TGTGCCAGCAGTTTCCGGACAGCCACAGATACGCAGTATTTT.

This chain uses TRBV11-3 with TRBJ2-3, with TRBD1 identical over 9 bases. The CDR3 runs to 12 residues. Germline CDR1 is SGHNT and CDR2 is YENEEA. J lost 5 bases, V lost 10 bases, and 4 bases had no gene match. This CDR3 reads CATTGGKDTQYF. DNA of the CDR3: TGTGCCACGACAGGGGGGAAAGATACGCAGTATTTT.

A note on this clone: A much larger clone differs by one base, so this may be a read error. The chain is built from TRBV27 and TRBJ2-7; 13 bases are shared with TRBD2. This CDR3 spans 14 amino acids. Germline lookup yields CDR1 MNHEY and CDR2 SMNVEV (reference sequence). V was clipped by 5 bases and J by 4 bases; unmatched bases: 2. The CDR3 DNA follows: TGTGCCAGCAGTGGGACTAGCGGGATTTACGAGCAGTACTTC. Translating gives CASSGTSGIYEQYF.

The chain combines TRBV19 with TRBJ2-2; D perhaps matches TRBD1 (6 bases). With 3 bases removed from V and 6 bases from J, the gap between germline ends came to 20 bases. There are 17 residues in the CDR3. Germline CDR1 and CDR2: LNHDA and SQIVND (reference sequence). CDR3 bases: TGTGCCAGTAGTATGTCTTCCCAGGGGACCCTCTCCGGGGAGCTGTTTTTT. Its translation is CASSMSSQGTLSGELFF.

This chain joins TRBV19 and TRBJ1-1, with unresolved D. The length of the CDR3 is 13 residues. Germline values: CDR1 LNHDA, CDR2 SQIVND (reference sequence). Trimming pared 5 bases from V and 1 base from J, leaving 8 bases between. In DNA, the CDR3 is TGTGCCAGTAGTCCGATAGAGAACACTGAAGCTTTCTTT. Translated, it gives CASSPIENTEAFF.

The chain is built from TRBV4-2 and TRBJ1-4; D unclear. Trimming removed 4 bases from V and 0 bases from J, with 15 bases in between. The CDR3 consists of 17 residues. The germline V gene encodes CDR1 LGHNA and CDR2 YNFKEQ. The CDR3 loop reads CASSPRGLLTTNEKLFF. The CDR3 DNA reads TGTGCCAGCAGCCCAAGAGGTTTGTTGACAACTAATGAAAAACTGTTTTTT.

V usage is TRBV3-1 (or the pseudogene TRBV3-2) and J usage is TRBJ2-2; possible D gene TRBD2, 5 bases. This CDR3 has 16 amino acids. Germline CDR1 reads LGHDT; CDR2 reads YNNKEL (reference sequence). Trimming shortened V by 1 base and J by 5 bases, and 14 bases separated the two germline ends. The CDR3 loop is CASSQGTPGLTGELFF. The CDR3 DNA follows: TGTGCCAGCAGCCAAGGGACGCCGGGGTTAACCGGGGAGCTGTTTTTT.

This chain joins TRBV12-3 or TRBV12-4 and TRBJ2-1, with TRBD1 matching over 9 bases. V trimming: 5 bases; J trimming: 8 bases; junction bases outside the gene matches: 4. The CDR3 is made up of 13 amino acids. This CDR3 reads CASSRTGAYEQFF. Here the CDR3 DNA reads TGTGCCAGCAGTCGGACAGGGGCGTATGAGCAGTTCTTC.

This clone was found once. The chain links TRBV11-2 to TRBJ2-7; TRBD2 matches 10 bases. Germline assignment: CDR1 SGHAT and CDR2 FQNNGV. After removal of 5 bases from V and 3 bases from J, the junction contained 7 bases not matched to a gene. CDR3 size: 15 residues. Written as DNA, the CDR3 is TGTGCCAGCAGCCCAAACCTAGCGGGAGACTACGAGCAGTACTTC. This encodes CASSPNLAGDYEQYF.

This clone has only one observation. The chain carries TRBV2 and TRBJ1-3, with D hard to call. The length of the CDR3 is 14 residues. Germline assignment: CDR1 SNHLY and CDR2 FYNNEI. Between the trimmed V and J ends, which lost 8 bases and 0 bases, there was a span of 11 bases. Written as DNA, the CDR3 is TGTGCCAGCGCTGCGGGCATCTCTGGAAACACCATATATTTT. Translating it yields CASAAGISGNTIYF.

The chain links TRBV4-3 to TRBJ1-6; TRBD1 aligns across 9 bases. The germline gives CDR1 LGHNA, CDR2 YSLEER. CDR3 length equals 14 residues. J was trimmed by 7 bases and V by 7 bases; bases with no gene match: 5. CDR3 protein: CASTLGTGNSPLHF. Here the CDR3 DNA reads TGCGCCAGCACCTTGGGGACAGGGAATTCACCCCTCCACTTT.

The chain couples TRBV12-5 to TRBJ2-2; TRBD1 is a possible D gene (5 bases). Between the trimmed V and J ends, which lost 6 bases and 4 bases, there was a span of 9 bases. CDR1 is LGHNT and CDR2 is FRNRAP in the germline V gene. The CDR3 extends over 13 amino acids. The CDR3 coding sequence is TGTGCTAGTGGGCCCAGGGTCACCGGGGAGCTGTTTTTT. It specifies CASGPRVTGELFF.

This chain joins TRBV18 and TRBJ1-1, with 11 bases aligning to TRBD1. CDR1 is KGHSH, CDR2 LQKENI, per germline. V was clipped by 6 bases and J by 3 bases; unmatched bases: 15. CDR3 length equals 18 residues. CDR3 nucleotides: TGTGCCAGCTCCCTAAGGACAGGGGGCTCCTTGTTTGACACTGAAGCTTTCTTT. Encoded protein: CASSLRTGGSLFDTEAFF.

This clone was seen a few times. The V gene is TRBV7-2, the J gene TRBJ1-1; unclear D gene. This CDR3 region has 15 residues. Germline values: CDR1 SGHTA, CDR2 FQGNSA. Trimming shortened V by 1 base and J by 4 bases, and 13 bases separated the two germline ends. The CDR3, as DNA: TGTGCCAGCAGCTTAGTGGGAGGGTGGACCACTGAAGCTTTCTTT. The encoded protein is CASSLVGGWTTEAFF. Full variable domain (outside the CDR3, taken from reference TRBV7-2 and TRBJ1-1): GAGVSQSPSNKVTEKGKDVELRCDPISGHTALYWYRQSLGQGLEFLIYFQGNSAPDKSGLPSDRFSAERTGGSVSTLTIQRTQQEDSAVYLCASSLVGGWTTEAFFGQGTRLTVV.